This T cell receptor (beta chain) was recovered during a study of cytomegalovirus exposure and HLA in healthy donors. Findings of the study overall: In vitro experiments confirmed that three CMV-associated chains were specific for CMV antigens. Most TCR beta V segments were productive about 87% or about 30% of the time in an earlier analysis.

Concerning this clone: As yet, its antigen is unknown.

PCR employed 60 Vbeta and 13 Jbeta primers. Sequencing used immunoSEQ multiplex PCR; TCRdb keeps in-frame clones, though not all of them. Found here are more than 250,000 clones, 70% to 90% of them singletons; the top ten hold approximately 2%. This CDR3 has 16 residues. Germline-derived CDR1 and CDR2 are MNHEY and SMNVEV (reference sequence). The V and J ends lost 2 bases and 3 bases, in that order; junction bases with no gene match: 9. This TCR came from a woman aged 18-29 years in good health and CMV-seronegative. The sequencing sample was made of PBMCs. The V and J genes are TRBV27 and TRBJ2-7, with 8 bases that match TRBD2. The CDR3 reads CASSLRPAGALYEQYF. The CDR3 DNA is TGTGCCAGCAGTTTAAGGCCAGCGGGGGCACTCTACGAGCAGTACTTC.